These T cell receptor beta chains were read from a single sample in a study of blood T cell repertoires in COVID-19. TCRdb's table, derived via immunoSEQ multiplex PCR, lists solely in-frame clones and lacks some. The sample includes about 320,000 clones, about 89% seen only once; the top ten take 5% to 7%. Material: peripheral blood. The receptors come from a man aged 18 to 30 who had recovered from COVID-19. Both conserved end residues are part of each CDR3. The D gene is left open where the match is weak. For some rows the clone size is stated as once, few or many, or as a class when expanded; others skip it.

TGTGCCAGCAGTTACTCAACAGGGAACTATGGCTACACCTTC	CASSYSTGNYGYTF	NA	NA	TRBV6-5	TRBJ1-2
TGTGCCAGCAGTGACCCCCTGATGCTCCTAAGCACAGATACGCAGTATTTT	CASSDPLMLLSTDTQYF	NA	NA	TRBV6-4	TRBJ2-3
TGTGCCAGCAGCCTTCCTCTAGACGAGCAGTACTTC	CASSLPLDEQYF	NA	NA	TRBV5-6	TRBJ2-7
TGTGCCAGCAGCGCCCCTAAGGACAGGGCTAGGGAGACCCAGTACTTC	CASSAPKDRARETQYF	TRBD1	once	TRBV9	TRBJ2-5
TGTGCTAGTGGTTTCCCCCTAGCGGGAGGCTACGAGCAGTACTTC	CASGFPLAGGYEQYF	TRBD2	NA	TRBV12-5	TRBJ2-7
TGTGCCAGCTCACCCTCCGGACTGGGGGCCGGGAATGAGCAGTTCTTC	CASSPSGLGAGNEQFF	NA	NA	TRBV18	TRBJ2-1
TGTGCCAGCAGTTCTCCCGGGACAGGGGAAAATGAGCAGTTCTTC	CASSSPGTGENEQFF	TRBD1	NA	TRBV28	TRBJ2-1
TGTGCCAGCAGCGTAGGTCAGGGGGCCTGGGAGACCCAGTACTTC	CASSVGQGAWETQYF	TRBD1	NA	TRBV9	TRBJ2-5
TGTGCCAGTAGTGTCAACCCCCATACAGGGCCCACTGAAGCTTTCTTT	CASSVNPHTGPTEAFF	NA	once	TRBV19	TRBJ1-1
TGTGCCAGCAAAACAGGGGTGAACACTGAAGCTTTCTTT	CASKTGVNTEAFF	TRBD1	NA	TRBV6-5	TRBJ1-1
TGTGCCAGCAGTTACTTCGAGGCGGGCACTGAAGCTTTCTTT	CASSYFEAGTEAFF	NA	NA	TRBV6-2/TRBV6-3	TRBJ1-1
TGTGCCAGCAGCTTAGGGGGGGGAGCTTACAATGAGCAGTTCTTC	CASSLGGGAYNEQFF	TRBD2	NA	TRBV7-6	TRBJ2-1
TGTGCCAGCAGGAACCCTAGCGGGAGTTCTGGTGAGCAGTTCTTC	CASRNPSGSSGEQFF	TRBD2	NA	TRBV6-5	TRBJ2-1
TGTGCCAGCAGCTTGCCCGCAGGGGCCTATAACTATGGCTACACCTTC	CASSLPAGAYNYGYTF	NA	NA	TRBV5-4	TRBJ1-2
TGTGCCAGCTCACCTACACAGAGCTCCTATAATTCACCCCTCCACTTT	CASSPTQSSYNSPLHF	NA	NA	TRBV18	TRBJ1-6
TGTGCCAGCAGCGGTCACAGGGAGAACACCGGGGAGCTGTTTTTT	CASSGHRENTGELFF	NA	NA	TRBV9	TRBJ2-2
TGTGCCATCAGCCCGGGACAGGGGACCCATGGCTACACCTTC	CAISPGQGTHGYTF	TRBD1	once	TRBV10-3	TRBJ1-2
TGTGCCAGCAGCCTTAGCGGGAGAAGCTACGAGCAGTACTTC	CASSLSGRSYEQYF	TRBD2	NA	TRBV6-6	TRBJ2-7
TGTGCCAGCAGGGACAGATTAGGGGGCCTGAACACTGAAGCTTTCTTT	CASRDRLGGLNTEAFF	TRBD1	NA	TRBV27	TRBJ1-1
TGCAGCGTTGAAGATGGGGAAGGGGGTCGAAACACCATATATTTT	CSVEDGEGGRNTIYF	NA	NA	TRBV29-1	TRBJ1-3
TGCGCCAGCAGCCTACAGGGGAACACCGGGGAGCTGTTTTTT	CASSLQGNTGELFF	NA	NA	TRBV5-1	TRBJ2-2
TGTGCCAGCAGCTTAGCCGCGACACCTCGGAACACTGAAGCTTTCTTT	CASSLAATPRNTEAFF	NA	NA	TRBV7-2	TRBJ1-1
TGCAGTGCTAGTTTAACTAGCGCGTACAATGAGCAGTTCTTC	CSASLTSAYNEQFF	TRBD2	once	TRBV20-1	TRBJ2-1
TGTGCCAGCAGCGGAGCCTCGGAAAAACTGTTTTTT	CASSGASEKLFF	NA	NA	TRBV7-6	TRBJ1-4
TGTGCCAGCAGCTCTCTAGCGGGGGACACGTCAGATACGCAGTATTTT	CASSSLAGDTSDTQYF	TRBD2	NA	TRBV5-4	TRBJ2-3
TGTGCCAGCAGCCTATCTAGGGACATGCGCTACTCTGGAAACACCATATATTTT	CASSLSRDMRYSGNTIYF	NA	NA	TRBV5-6	TRBJ1-3
TGTGCCAGCAGTCTCCCTCCAGATACGCAGTATTTT	CASSLPPDTQYF	NA	NA	TRBV3-1/TRBV3-2	TRBJ2-3
TGTGCCAGCCTTGGAGGGCTCGGGGAGCTGTTTTTT	CASLGGLGELFF	NA	NA	TRBV28	TRBJ2-2
TGCGCCAGCAGTCCAAGAGGGCTAGCGGGAGGGCCCTCCTCTCCCGGGGCCAACGTCCTGACTTTC	CASSPRGLAGGPSSPGANVLTF	TRBD2	NA	TRBV23-1	TRBJ2-6
TGTGCCAGCAGCCTCGACGGGGGGATGCAAGCAACGAACACCGGGGAGCTGTTTTTT	CASSLDGGMQATNTGELFF	TRBD2	NA	TRBV5-4	TRBJ2-2
TGTGCCAGCAGCGCAGAGGCGTACGGAGACGAGCAGTTCTTC	CASSAEAYGDEQFF	NA	few	TRBV9	TRBJ2-1
TGTGCCAGTAGTTCAGGGGGGAACACTGAAGCTTTCTTT	CASSSGGNTEAFF	TRBD1	NA	TRBV19	TRBJ1-1
TGTGCCAGTATTCAGGGGTCTACGTCCTACGAGCAGTACTTC	CASIQGSTSYEQYF	NA	NA	TRBV19	TRBJ2-7
TGTGCCAGCAGCAAAGGTGTGGGACAGAACTATGGCTACACCTTC	CASSKGVGQNYGYTF	NA	NA	TRBV21-1	TRBJ1-2
TGTGCCAGTAGCTACCTCGGGTTTCGGGCAACTAATGAAAAACTGTTTTTT	CASSYLGFRATNEKLFF	NA	NA	TRBV19	TRBJ1-4
TGTGCCAGCAGGCATCAGGGGACACGGACTGAAGCTTTCTTT	CASRHQGTRTEAFF	NA	NA	TRBV6-5	TRBJ1-1
TGTGCCAGAAGCCCGGACAGGGCGCAAGAGACCCAGTACTTC	CARSPDRAQETQYF	TRBD1	NA	TRBV5-3	TRBJ2-5
TGTGCCAGCTCACCAGGGACAGGGCCTTCTGGCTACACCTTC	CASSPGTGPSGYTF	TRBD1	NA	TRBV18	TRBJ1-2
TGTGCCAGCAGTACCGGGACAGGGCTACGGTCTTTCTTT	CASSTGTGLRSFF	TRBD1	NA	TRBV28	TRBJ1-1
TGTGCCAGCAGCAGTTACGAGACAGGCTATGGCTACACCTTC	CASSSYETGYGYTF	NA	few	TRBV6-2/TRBV6-3	TRBJ1-2
TGTGCCAGCAGCTTAGCGGGAGGGCCGGGGACGCAGTATTTT	CASSLAGGPGTQYF	TRBD2	NA	TRBV7-2	TRBJ2-3
TGTGCCAGCAGCGCGCTCGTACGAGATACGCAGTATTTT	CASSALVRDTQYF	NA	NA	TRBV6-2/TRBV6-3	TRBJ2-3
TGCAGTGCTAGTCAGGGGGCCAGCGTTGGCAAAAACATTCAGTACTTC	CSASQGASVGKNIQYF	TRBD1	NA	TRBV20-1	TRBJ2-4
TGTGCCAGCAGCTTAAACAGACAAGAGACCCAGTACTTC	CASSLNRQETQYF	NA	NA	TRBV7-6	TRBJ2-5
TGTGCCAGCAGTTTCCTCACAGGGAACCCAGATACGCAGTATTTT	CASSFLTGNPDTQYF	NA	few	TRBV28	TRBJ2-3
TGCGCCAGCAGCCAACTAGGACTCCAAGAGACCCAGTACTTC	CASSQLGLQETQYF	NA	NA	TRBV4-1	TRBJ2-5
TGTGCCAGTAGTAGACCCGGGAGAAACACCGGGGAGCTGTTTTTT	CASSRPGRNTGELFF	NA	few	TRBV19	TRBJ2-2
TGTGCCAGTAGTACCCCAGGGGGTGATACGCAGTATTTT	CASSTPGGDTQYF	TRBD1	NA	TRBV19	TRBJ2-3
TGTGCCAGTCGGCAGGGAGGGAACACCGGGGAGCTGTTTTTT	CASRQGGNTGELFF	NA	NA	TRBV18	TRBJ2-2
TGTGCCAGCAGTTCCTGGGGAGCCGAGCAGTACTTC	CASSSWGAEQYF	NA	NA	TRBV7-9	TRBJ2-7
TGTGCCAGCAGCTCATCGACAGGGGGTAACTATAACTATGGCTACACCTTC	CASSSSTGGNYNYGYTF	TRBD1	NA	TRBV7-9	TRBJ1-2
TGTGCCAGCTCACCGGAGTGGGGCAGGCATGAAGCTTTCTTT	CASSPEWGRHEAFF	NA	NA	TRBV18	TRBJ1-1
TGTGCCAGCAGTTTATGGGCAGGCACAGATACGCAGTATTTT	CASSLWAGTDTQYF	NA	NA	TRBV27	TRBJ2-3